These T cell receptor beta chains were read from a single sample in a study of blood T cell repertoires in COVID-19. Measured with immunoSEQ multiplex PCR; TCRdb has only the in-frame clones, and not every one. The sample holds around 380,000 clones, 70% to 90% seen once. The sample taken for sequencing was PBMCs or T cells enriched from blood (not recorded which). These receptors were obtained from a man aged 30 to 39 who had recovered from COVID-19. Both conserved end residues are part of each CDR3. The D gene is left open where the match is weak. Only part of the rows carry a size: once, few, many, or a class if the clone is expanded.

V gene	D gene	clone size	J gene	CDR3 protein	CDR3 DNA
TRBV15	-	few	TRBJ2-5	CATSRDIGQTQYF	TGTGCCACCAGCAGAGATATTGGCCAGACCCAGTACTTC
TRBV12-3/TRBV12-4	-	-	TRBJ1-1	CASAVANTEAFF	TGTGCCAGCGCTGTGGCGAACACTGAAGCTTTCTTT
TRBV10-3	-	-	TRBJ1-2	CAISGTEANYGYTF	TGTGCCATCAGTGGGACAGAAGCTAACTATGGCTACACCTTC
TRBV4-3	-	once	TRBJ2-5	CASSQGPSGTQETQYF	TGCGCCAGCAGCCAAGGACCGTCTGGGACACAAGAGACCCAGTACTTC
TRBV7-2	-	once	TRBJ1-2	CASSAGGDYGYTF	TGTGCCAGCAGCGCTGGCGGAGACTATGGCTACACCTTC
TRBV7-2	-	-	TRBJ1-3	CASSLGGGGLSGNTIYF	TGTGCCAGCAGCTTAGGTGGGGGGGGTTTGTCTGGAAACACCATATATTTT
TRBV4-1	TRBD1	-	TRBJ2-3	CASSPGQGEDTQYF	TGCGCCAGCAGCCCCGGACAGGGGGAAGATACGCAGTATTTT
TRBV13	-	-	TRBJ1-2	CASSSKGAYGYTF	TGTGCCAGCAGCTCAAAAGGGGCCTATGGCTACACCTTC
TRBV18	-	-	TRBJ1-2	CASSPPRGNGYTF	TGTGCCAGCTCACCCCCCAGGGGAAATGGCTACACCTTC
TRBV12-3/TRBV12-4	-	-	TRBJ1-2	CASSLSGAGGYTF	TGTGCCAGCAGTTTATCAGGGGCGGGTGGCTACACCTTC
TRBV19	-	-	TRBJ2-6	CASSPRSGANVLTF	TGTGCCAGTAGTCCCCGGTCTGGGGCCAACGTCCTGACTTTC
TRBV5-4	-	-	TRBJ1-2	CASSSIGGLNTF	TGTGCCAGCAGCTCCATTGGGGGGTTGAACACCTTC
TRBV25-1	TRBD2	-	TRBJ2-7	CASRPSGAGGSEQYF	TGTGCCAGCCGTCCCTCCGGCGCGGGGGGTTCCGAGCAGTACTTC
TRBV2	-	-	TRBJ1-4	CASKFTALEKLFF	TGTGCCAGCAAGTTCACAGCCCTTGAAAAACTGTTTTTT
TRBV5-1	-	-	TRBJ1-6	CASSLDQTRGNSPLHF	TGCGCCAGCAGCTTGGACCAGACAAGGGGTAATTCACCCCTCCACTTT
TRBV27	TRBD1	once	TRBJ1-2	CASSLLEGAGGYTF	TGTGCCAGCAGTTTATTGGAGGGGGCGGGGGGCTACACCTTC
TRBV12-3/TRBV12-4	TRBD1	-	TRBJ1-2	CASSVNRGDGYTF	TGTGCCAGCAGTGTAAACAGGGGCGATGGCTACACCTTC
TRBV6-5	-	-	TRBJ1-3	CASSPQGESGNTIYF	TGTGCCAGCAGTCCACAGGGAGAGTCTGGAAACACCATATATTTT
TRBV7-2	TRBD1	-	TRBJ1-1	CASSLAHRGVSEAFF	TGTGCCAGCAGCTTAGCTCACAGGGGTGTTTCTGAAGCTTTCTTT
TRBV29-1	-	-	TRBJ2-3	CSVDNPGIDTQYF	TGCAGCGTTGACAACCCAGGAATCGATACGCAGTATTTT
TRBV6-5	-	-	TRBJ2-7	CASILRAGDNYEQYF	TGTGCCAGCATCCTTAGGGCAGGGGATAACTACGAGCAGTACTTC
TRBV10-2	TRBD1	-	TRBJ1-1	CASSVNRGTEAFF	TGCGCCAGCAGTGTAAACAGGGGGACTGAAGCTTTCTTT
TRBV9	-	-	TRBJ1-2	CASSVGPVRYTF	TGTGCCAGCAGCGTAGGTCCGGTACGCTACACCTTC
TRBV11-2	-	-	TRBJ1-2	CASSLDRGGTGYTF	TGTGCCAGCAGCTTAGATAGGGGGGGGACAGGCTACACCTTC
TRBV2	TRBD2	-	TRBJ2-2	CASSLAGGLGLFF	TGTGCCAGCAGCCTAGCGGGGGGGCTGGGGCTGTTTTTT
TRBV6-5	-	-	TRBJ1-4	CASSYAGQLNEKLFF	TGTGCCAGCAGTTATGCCGGACAGCTTAATGAAAAACTGTTTTTT